This TCR beta chain was captured in a study of blood T cell repertoires in COVID-19. Across the whole study: Some COVID-19 samples were acute and others convalescent; all came from the United States, Italy and Spain. PBMCs, B-cell-depleted T cells, or T cells provided the cDNA or gDNA that made up the material.

This CDR3 contains 14 residues. Germline V gene sequence: CDR1 LNHDA, CDR2 SQIVND (reference sequence). Trimming took 5 bases from V and 1 from J, leaving 9 bases between them. As processed by the authors: Scientists estimated how many nucleated cells there were by amplifying reference gene primers. Sequenced by immunoSEQ multiplex PCR; TCRdb stores in-frame clones only, minus some. V and J calls and clone size come straight from that table; D and trimming were deduced from the DNA. Among fewer than 250,000 clones listed, around 85% were seen once. This rearrangement joins TRBV19 to TRBJ1-5, with D tentatively TRBD1 (6 bases). The source material was peripheral blood. The sequence was obtained from a man aged 25-45 years with acute or convalescent COVID-19. The CDR3 coding sequence is TGTGCCAGTAGTGTGAGGGGGAGCAATCAGCCCCAGCATTTT. It codes for CASSVRGSNQPQHF.